A single sample is the source of the 17 T cell receptor beta chains below, sequenced in a study of post-analysis software for immune sequencing data. Study outcomes and limitations: Comparison of patients with controls showed 4 to 6 TRBV segments more frequent in patients, TRBV5-6, TRBV5-1 and TRBV20-1 among them.

These receptors' antigens are unknown. Presence of unique molecular identifiers characterized the TCR beta cDNA libraries. TCRdb called the PCR reads again in MiXCR, with one record for every CDR3 protein. The data contain 700,000 to 900,000 distinct CDR3 sequences, around 45% of them seen just once; the ten biggest clones take up roughly 4.4%. Sample: blood. These receptors originate from a girl under 18 with multiple sclerosis.

A few counts support this clonotype. This sequence joins TRBV5-1 and TRBJ2-7; D is tentatively TRBD1 or TRBD2 (5 bases each). The length of the CDR3 is 14 residues. The V and J ends lost 3 bases and 2 bases respectively, with 12 bases between them. Germline lookup yields CDR1 SGHRS and CDR2 YFSETQ. The CDR3, as DNA: TGCGCCAGCAGCTGGGGGACGGGAACCTACGAGCAGTACTTC. As protein: CASSWGTGTYEQYF. Full variable domain (remainder filled in from reference TRBV5-1 and TRBJ2-7): KAGVTQTPRYLIKTRGQQVTLSCSPISGHRSVSWYQQTPGQGLQFLFEYFSETQRNKGNFPGRFSGRQFSNSRSEMNVSTLELGDSALYLCASSWGTGTYEQYFGPGTRLTVT.

The chain has TRBV5-1 and TRBJ2-7; 7 nucleotides line up with TRBD2. With 4 bases clipped from V and 0 bases from J, the junction kept 7 bases outside the gene matches. The CDR3 consists of 15 residues. Germline V gene data show CDR1 as SGHRS and CDR2 as YFSETQ. CDR3 residues: CASSPGAGVSYEQYF. The CDR3 nucleotides read TGCGCCAGCAGCCCCGGCGCGGGAGTCTCCTACGAGCAGTACTTC. The variable domain in full, completed from reference TRBV5-1 and TRBJ2-7, reads KAGVTQTPRYLIKTRGQQVTLSCSPISGHRSVSWYQQTPGQGLQFLFEYFSETQRNKGNFPGRFSGRQFSNSRSEMNVSTLELGDSALYLCASSPGAGVSYEQYFGPGTRLTVT.

This clonotype was counted a few times. The chain couples TRBV20-1 to TRBJ2-7; D may be TRBD1 (5 bases). The V gene lost 0 bases and the J gene lost 3 bases, with 18 bases spanning the gap. The CDR3 has 16 residues. In germline, CDR1 is DFQATT, CDR2 SNEGSKA (reference sequence). The chain's CDR3 is CSARDGTGISFYEQYF. The CDR3 bases are TGCAGTGCTAGAGACGGTACAGGCATATCCTTCTACGAGCAGTACTTC.

This clonotype was seen a few times. The DNA for the CDR3 is TGTGCCAGCAGAACCGGGACTCCCGGCACAGATACGCAGTATTTT. Its protein product is CASRTGTPGTDTQYF. The chain links TRBV7-2 to TRBJ2-3; maybe TRBD2 (6 bases). Germline V lookup: CDR1 SGHTA, CDR2 FQGNSA. V lost 6 bases, J lost 1 base, and 14 bases lay in between. This CDR3 spans 15 amino acids.

V is TRBV27 and J is TRBJ2-4; D uncertain. The last part of the DNA fits TRBJ2-7 better; the J call may be wrong. CDR1 is MNHEY and CDR2 is SMNVEV in the germline V gene (reference sequence). The CDR3 loop spans 13 amino acids. CDR3 region: CASSLRIFHEQYF. The CDR3 nucleotides are TGTGCCAGCAGTTTACGAATCTTCCACGAGCAGTACTTC.

In its sample, this clonotype was seen a few times. The CDR3 here is CASSQVPGVTYNEQFF. CDR3 sequence (DNA): TGTGCCAGCAGCCAAGTCCCGGGCGTGACCTACAATGAGCAGTTCTTC. The chain recombines TRBV3-1 with TRBJ2-1, with D unclear. V was pared by 1 base and J by 2 bases, with 12 bases between. The CDR3 covers 16 residues. Germline values: CDR1 LGHDT, CDR2 YNNKEL (reference sequence).

This chain joins TRBV2 and TRBJ2-1, with 8 bases fitting TRBD2. The V segment lost 2 bases and the J segment 6 bases; nucleotides outside the gene matches: 18. This CDR3 has 19 amino acids. Germline loops: CDR1 SNHLY, CDR2 FYNNEI. Here the CDR3 reads CASSEFPPSPGSGSNEQFF. In DNA form, the CDR3 reads TGTGCCAGCAGTGAATTCCCCCCATCGCCCGGGAGCGGGAGCAATGAGCAGTTCTTC.

This clonotype was counted between two and nine times. V and J are TRBV10-2 and TRBJ2-7; 7 nucleotides line up with TRBD2. There are 14 residues in the CDR3. V lost 4 bases, J lost 3 bases, and 6 bases stayed unmatched. Germline CDR1 reads WSHSY; CDR2 reads SAAADI. CDR3: CASSVGLADYEQYF. CDR3 sequence (DNA): TGCGCCAGCAGTGTTGGGCTAGCGGACTACGAGCAGTACTTC.

As to this clonotype: A much larger clone is a single base away; this may be a read error. The chain is built from TRBV10-2 and TRBJ2-1; possibly TRBD2 for D (5 bases). CDR1 and CDR2 (germline): WSHSY, SAAADI. The CDR3 has 15 residues. Here the CDR3 reads CASREDSSTYSEQFF. The CDR3 nucleotides read TGCGCCAGCAGGGAGGATAGCTCCACCTACAGTGAGCAGTTCTTC.

The table lists this clonotype with a few counts. The CDR3 here is CSVEWTGANEQFF. In DNA form, the CDR3 reads TGCAGCGTTGAATGGACGGGGGCCAATGAGCAGTTCTTC. The chain links TRBV29-1 to TRBJ2-1, with D tentatively TRBD1 or TRBD2 (6 bases each). Trimming pared 2 bases from V and 6 bases from J, leaving 11 bases between. CDR1 and CDR2 (germline): SQVTM, ANQGSEA. The CDR3 runs 13 residues.

This clonotype was counted a few times. The V gene is TRBV27, the J gene TRBJ2-3; 10 nucleotides match TRBD2. The CDR3 has 16 residues. The ends lost 2 bases at V and 3 bases at J; junction bases unmatched: 5. Germline assignment: CDR1 MNHEY and CDR2 SMNVEV (reference sequence). The CDR3 sequence is CASSLGGLAVTDTQYF. The CDR3 bases are TGTGCCAGCAGTTTAGGAGGACTAGCGGTGACAGATACGCAGTATTTT.

J is TRBJ2-1 and V is TRBV6-1; TRBD1 aligns across 9 bases. Germline assignment: CDR1 MNHNS and CDR2 SASEGT. V gave up 4 bases and J gave up 6 bases; unmatched junction bases: 7. The length of the CDR3 is 15 residues. The chain's CDR3 is CASSASGTGSNEQFF. In nucleotides, the CDR3 is TGTGCCAGCAGTGCTTCCGGGACAGGGTCCAATGAGCAGTTCTTC.

This clonotype appeared a few times. The V gene is TRBV7-2, the J gene TRBJ2-1; 8 positions match TRBD2. CDR3 size: 14 residues. V was pared by 5 bases and J by 7 bases, with 7 bases of the junction left unmatched. CDR1 and CDR2 (germline): SGHTA, FQGNSA. CDR3 in DNA: TGTGCCAGCAGCGCGAGCGGGAGCCTTAATGAGCAGTTCTTC. It is translated as CASSASGSLNEQFF.

This clonotype has more than one count but fewer than ten. V gene TRBV29-1 combines with J gene TRBJ1-5; D may be TRBD1 (6 bases). Germline CDR1 SQVTM, CDR2 ANQGSEA. The CDR3 consists of 18 residues. The ends were cut back, 8 bases at V and 0 bases at J, with 26 bases in the middle. The CDR3 bases are TGCAGCCCCACCGATGGGGGCAGTAAAAATTCTAGCAATCAGCCCCAGCATTTT. Translated, it gives CSPTDGGSKNSSNQPQHF.

The CDR3 sequence: CASSLLSGNEQYF. CDR3 bases: TGTGCCAGCAGCTTACTGTCAGGTAACGAGCAGTACTTC. The chain uses TRBV7-2 and TRBJ2-5, with no clear D. Gene TRBJ2-7 matches the end of the DNA better, so the J call may be wrong. From germline, CDR1 is SGHTA and CDR2 FQGNSA. This CDR3 is built from 13 residues.

This clonotype has at least ten counts. The genes are TRBV27 and TRBJ1-2, with a weak D call TRBD1 (5 bases). Germline-derived CDR1 and CDR2 are MNHEY and SMNVEV (reference sequence). V dropped 5 bases and J dropped 5 bases, with 9 bases sitting between them. This CDR3 has 12 residues. The CDR3, as DNA: TGTGCCAGCAGTCCCGACAGTTATGGCTACACCTTC. Residues: CASSPDSYGYTF.

The chain has TRBV28 and TRBJ2-6, with TRBD1 identical over 9 bases. CDR1 MDHEN and CDR2 SYDVKM come from the germline V gene. Trimming removed 5 bases from V and 0 bases from J; junction bases left unmatched: 5. The CDR3 consists of 17 residues. The CDR3 DNA reads TGTGCCAGCAGTATCCGACAGGGGGGCTCTGGGGCCAACGTCCTGACTTTC. Amino acid sequence: CASSIRQGGSGANVLTF. Using reference TRBV28 and TRBJ2-6 for the parts outside the CDR3, the full variable domain is DVKVTQSSRYLVKRTGEKVFLECVQDMDHENMFWYRQDPGLGLRLIYFSYDVKMKEKGDIPEGYSVSREKKERFSLILESASTNQTSMYLCASSIRQGGSGANVLTFGAGSRLTVL.